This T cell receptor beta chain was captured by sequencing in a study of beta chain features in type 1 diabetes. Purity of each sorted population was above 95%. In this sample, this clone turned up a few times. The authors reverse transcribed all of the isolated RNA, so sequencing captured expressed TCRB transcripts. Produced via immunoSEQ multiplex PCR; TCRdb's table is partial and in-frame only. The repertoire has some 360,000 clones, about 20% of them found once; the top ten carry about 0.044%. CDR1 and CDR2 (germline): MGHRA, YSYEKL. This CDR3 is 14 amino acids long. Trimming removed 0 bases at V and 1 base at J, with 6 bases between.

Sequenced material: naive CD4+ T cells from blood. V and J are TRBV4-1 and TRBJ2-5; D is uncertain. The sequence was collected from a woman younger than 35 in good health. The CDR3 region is CASSQDHGQETQYF. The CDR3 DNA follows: TGCGCCAGCAGCCAAGATCACGGCCAAGAGACCCAGTACTTC.